This TCR beta chain stems from a study of T-cell reconstitution after alpha-beta-depleted transplantation in children listed by TCRdb under 2016. Broadly, across the study: Using TCR repertoire profiling, the study quantitatively followed how T-cell immune reconstitution unfolded in children after TCRalphabeta/CD19-depleted allogeneic hematopoietic cell transplantation.

Note on this clonotype: Its antigen is unknown. No much larger clone exists at a distance of one base, and base qualities are not known.

Library construction relied on PCR. TCRdb shows the sequencer as Illumina HiSeq 2500. TCR library preparation used molecular barcoding, with unique molecular identifiers applied to normalize quantification of the TCRbeta repertoire. TCRdb took the public reads, trimmed them with fastp at Q25, ran MiXCR for clone calling and kept in-frame beta chains. Identical CDR3 protein sequences are pooled into one entry, listed with their most common genes and DNA. Within this sample are more than 75,000 distinct CDR3 sequences, with 20% to 25% of them counted one time only. The ten top clones hold around 21% of the sample. Here is what the overall study found, with its caveats: The apparently early alphabetaT-cell count recovery about two months after transplant was reportedly dependent on only several hundred rapidly expanded clones derived from non-depleted graft cells. The high TCRbeta diversity at day 60 in some patients was ascribed to recipient T cells and intrathymic progenitors that had survived conditioning. Hyperexpanded clone frequencies declined over subsequent months; after one year, T-cell counts and TCRbeta diversity were mostly attributed to newly produced T cells.

CDR1 and CDR2 are read off the germline V gene (reference sequence) as LGHDT and YNNKEL. V loses 4 bases, J loses 2 bases, and the germline ends lie 15 bases apart. From the cysteine through the phenylalanine, the CDR3 covers 16 amino acids. CDR3 DNA only is kept here, 48 bases in frame from base 1. The sample's treatment or condition label is to be understood as: allogeneic hematopoietic cell transplantation with graft depleted of TCRalphabeta T cells and CD19 B cells. The children who served as transplant recipients had been given grafts of TCRalphabeta/CD19-depleted allogeneic hematopoietic cells.

The sequence joins TRBV3-1 to TRBJ1-3; the D region possibly corresponds to TRBD1 (6 bases align). The receptor was derived from a boy between 2 and 15 years old with acute lymphoblastic leukemia, due to receive a stem cell transplant. Sequences were derived from PBMCs, sampled before TCRalphabeta/CD19-depleted stem cell transplant. The DNA sequence is as follows: TGTGCCAGCAGCCCCATTAGGGGGGCGACTGGAAACACCATATATTTT. Its translation is CASSPIRGATGNTIYF.